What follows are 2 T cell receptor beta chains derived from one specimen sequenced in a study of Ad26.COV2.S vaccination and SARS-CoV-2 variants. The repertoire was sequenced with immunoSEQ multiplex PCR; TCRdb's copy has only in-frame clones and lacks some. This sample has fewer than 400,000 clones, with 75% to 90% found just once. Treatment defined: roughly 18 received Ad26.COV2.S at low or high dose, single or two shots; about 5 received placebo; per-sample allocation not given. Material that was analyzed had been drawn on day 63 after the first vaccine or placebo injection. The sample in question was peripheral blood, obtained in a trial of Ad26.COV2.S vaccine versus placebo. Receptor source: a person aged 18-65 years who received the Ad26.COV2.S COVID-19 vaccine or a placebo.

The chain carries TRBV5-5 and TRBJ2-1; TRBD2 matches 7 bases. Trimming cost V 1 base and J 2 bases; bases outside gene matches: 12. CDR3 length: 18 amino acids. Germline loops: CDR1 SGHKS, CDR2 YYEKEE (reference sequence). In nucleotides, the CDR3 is TGTGCCAGCAGCTTGCTCACCTGGGGAGGGAGTCCCTACAATGAGCAGTTCTTC. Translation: CASSLLTWGGSPYNEQFF.

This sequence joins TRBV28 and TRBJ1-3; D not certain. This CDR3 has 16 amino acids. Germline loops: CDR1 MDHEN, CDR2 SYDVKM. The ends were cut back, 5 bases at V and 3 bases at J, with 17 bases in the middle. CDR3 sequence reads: CASSQWRSKGGNTIYF. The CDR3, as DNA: TGTGCCAGCAGTCAATGGCGGAGTAAAGGTGGAAACACCATATATTTT.